The clone carrying this T cell receptor (beta chain) has just a few counts. The sample belongs to a study of blood T cell repertoires in COVID-19. The table came from immunoSEQ multiplex PCR; TCRdb's copy has only in-frame clones and leaves some out. The table records under 350,000 clones, more than 80% of them present only once. CDR1 and CDR2 from the germline V gene are MNHEY and SVGAGI. The CDR3 has 14 amino acids. Trimming took 2 bases from V and 4 from J, leaving 9 bases between them. The V gene is TRBV6-5, the J gene TRBJ1-5; weak D call: TRBD1 (5 bases). Sequencing was performed on peripheral blood. The sequence was obtained from a woman younger than 45 with COVID-19, enrolled during active disease. CDR3 in DNA: TGTGCCAGCAGTTACAACGGGGGAAATCAGCCCCAGCATTTT. It codes for CASSYNGGNQPQHF.